These 29 T cell receptor beta chains share one sample of origin, sequenced in a study of OX40 agonist ivuxolimab in advanced cancers. Assay used: immunoSEQ multiplex PCR; TCRdb lists only in-frame clones, some missing. The repertoire includes about 20,000 clones, nearly 85% of them detected once, and over 30% sits in the top ten. The sample here was CD4+ or CD8+ T cells sorted from blood, taken in a trial of the OX40 agonist ivuxolimab. The receptor set was obtained from an adult with an advanced solid tumor such as melanoma, head and neck, liver or kidney cancer.

DNA of the CDR3: TGCGCCAGCAGCTTTCCCCAAGAGACCCAGTACTTC. Protein: CASSFPQETQYF. This chain connects TRBV5-1 to TRBJ2-5; D remains ambiguous. Germline V gene sequence: CDR1 SGHRS, CDR2 YFSETQ. V lost 2 bases to trimming and J lost 1 base, with 3 bases between them. The CDR3 consists of 12 residues.

This clone turned up a few times. The chain is built from TRBV5-1 and TRBJ1-2; 9 nucleotides align to TRBD1. Germline V gene lookup returns CDR1 SGHRS and CDR2 YFSETQ. The CDR3 runs to 16 residues. J was trimmed by 7 bases and V by 3 bases; bases with no gene match: 13. CDR3 coding DNA: TGCGCCAGCAGCTCCGTAGGTGACAGGGGGGTTTTTGGCTACACCTTC. Encoded protein: CASSSVGDRGVFGYTF.

Here the CDR3 DNA reads TGTGCCAGCAGCACCGGGACAGGGTCCGGTAGCAATCAGCCCCAGCATTTT. Its translation: CASSTGTGSGSNQPQHF. The chain carries TRBV7-9 and TRBJ1-5; 9 bases fit TRBD1. This CDR3 spans 17 amino acids. Germline trimming cut 5 bases from V and 0 bases from J; bases unmatched to any gene: 8. Germline lookup yields CDR1 SEHNR and CDR2 FQNEAQ (reference sequence).

This chain uses TRBV19 with TRBJ1-3, with 9 bases lining up with TRBD1. From germline, CDR1 is LNHDA and CDR2 SQIVND (reference sequence). V lost 5 bases, J lost 0 bases, and 2 bases stayed unmatched. This CDR3 has 15 residues. As DNA, the CDR3 is TGTGCCAGTAGTCAGACAGGGGGCTCTGGAAACACCATATATTTT. Protein: CASSQTGGSGNTIYF.

This clone was detected a few times. The chain combines TRBV28 with TRBJ1-5; the D gene is possibly TRBD1 (5 bases). The CDR3 has 14 amino acids. The germline CDR1 and CDR2 sequences are MDHEN and SYDVKM. Trimming took off 2 bases at V and 2 bases at J, with 7 bases between the two ends. This CDR3 is CASSLMGGNQPQHF. CDR3 DNA sequence: TGTGCCAGCAGTTTAATGGGGGGCAATCAGCCCCAGCATTTT.

In its sample, this clone was seen a few times. The gene calls are TRBV9 and TRBJ1-3; tentative D call: TRBD1 (5 bases). CDR3 length: 17 residues. CDR1 SGDLS and CDR2 YYNGEE come from the germline V gene. V lost 3 bases and J 3 bases, leaving 19 bases between the germline ends. CDR3 residues: CASSASLTARVGNTIYF. CDR3 DNA sequence: TGTGCCAGCAGCGCCAGCTTGACAGCCAGGGTTGGAAACACCATATATTTT.

The J gene is TRBJ1-1, the V gene TRBV18; D unclear. The germline V and J ends were trimmed by 4 bases and 5 bases, with 14 bases remaining between them. Germline CDR1 is KGHSH and CDR2 is LQKENI. The CDR3 runs 14 residues. CDR3 nucleotide sequence: TGTGCCAGCTCACTGGCAGGAGGAAGGACTGAAGCTTTCTTT. Translation gives CASSLAGGRTEAFF. Filled out from reference TRBV18 and TRBJ1-1, the complete variable domain reads NAGVMQNPRHLVRRRGQEARLRCSPMKGHSHVYWYRQLPEEGLKFMVYLQKENIIDESGMPKERFSAEFPKEGPSILRIQQVVRGDSAAYFCASSLAGGRTEAFFGQGTRLTVV.

A single count supports this clone. This chain uses TRBV5-5 with TRBJ1-2; 9 positions agree with TRBD1. Trimming at V came to 3 bases and at J to 3 bases, leaving 15 bases not matched to a gene. Germline assignment: CDR1 SGHKS and CDR2 YYEKEE (reference sequence). The CDR3 has 18 residues. This CDR3 is CASSSAGTGFVYDYGYTF. The DNA for the CDR3 is TGTGCCAGCAGCTCCGCCGGGACAGGGTTTGTTTACGACTATGGCTACACCTTC.

The V and J genes are TRBV19 and TRBJ1-5; D remains ambiguous. V was shortened by 9 bases and J by 1 base, with 19 bases between the two germline ends. The CDR3 extends over 16 amino acids. Germline V lookup: CDR1 LNHDA, CDR2 SQIVND (reference sequence). The CDR3 nucleotides are TGTGCCAGCATTCAGACGGGTATGAGGAGCAATCAGCCCCAGCATTTT. It translates to CASIQTGMRSNQPQHF.

V and J are TRBV5-1 and TRBJ2-1; no clear D. The CDR3 is made up of 15 amino acids. V lost 4 bases, J lost 0 bases, and 11 bases lay in between. In germline, CDR1 is SGHRS, CDR2 YFSETQ. CDR3 nucleotide sequence: TGCGCCAGCAGCGACTTCTCCCGCTCCTACAATGAGCAGTTCTTC. It encodes CASSDFSRSYNEQFF.

This rearrangement joins TRBV4-1 to TRBJ2-5, with TRBD2 matching 7 bases. J lost 4 bases, V lost 6 bases, and 14 bases had no gene match. This CDR3 contains 16 residues. Germline V gives CDR1 MGHRA, CDR2 YSYEKL. The CDR3 spells CASSGVGEGMGETQYF. The CDR3 nucleotides read TGCGCCAGCAGTGGGGTGGGGGAGGGGATGGGAGAGACCCAGTACTTC.

This chain links TRBV7-8 with TRBJ1-5; no reliable D call. The V end was cut by 4 bases, the J end by 0 bases, with 19 bases between. The germline CDR1 and CDR2 sequences are SGHVS and FQNEAQ. This CDR3 has 18 residues. The CDR3 protein is CASSSGRGIGFSNQPQHF. CDR3 bases: TGTGCCAGCAGCTCAGGACGGGGAATAGGCTTTAGCAATCAGCCCCAGCATTTT.

The rearrangement links TRBV19 to TRBJ2-5; 10 bases are a match to TRBD1. Germline assignment: CDR1 LNHDA and CDR2 SQIVND (reference sequence). This CDR3 spans 13 amino acids. V was pared by 9 bases and J by 5 bases, with 6 bases of the junction left unmatched. CDR3 bases: TGTGCCAGCCGGGACAGGGGATCGGAGACCCAGTACTTC. This sequence encodes CASRDRGSETQYF. The full variable domain, with the rest looked up from reference TRBV19 and TRBJ2-5, is DGGITQSPKYLFRKEGQNVTLSCEQNLNHDAMYWYRQDPGQGLRLIYYSQIVNDFQKGDIAEGYSVSREKKESFPLTVTSAQKNPTAFYLCASRDRGSETQYFGPGTRLLVL.

This clone came up a few times. One end of the junction does not line up with germline, which may come from a read error. The gene calls are TRBV7-7 and TRBJ2-7; maybe TRBD2 (5 bases). The CDR3 runs 13 residues. Germline V gives CDR1 SSHAT, CDR2 FNYEAQ (reference sequence). CDR3 in amino acids: CASSSARGYEQYF. CDR3 nucleotides: TGTGCTAGCAGCTCGGCCCGGGGTTACGAGCAGTACTTC.

V usage is TRBV2 and J usage is TRBJ2-7, with TRBD1 matching 7 bases. V lost 6 bases, J lost 8 bases, and 7 bases stayed unmatched. The CDR3 is made up of 12 amino acids. The V gene's germline CDR1 is SNHLY and CDR2 FYNNEI. CDR3 protein: CASRGGQAKQYF. CDR3 coding DNA: TGTGCCAGCAGAGGCGGACAGGCAAAGCAGTACTTC. The variable domain in full, with the rest retrieved from reference TRBV2 and TRBJ2-7, is EPEVTQTPSHQVTQMGQEVILRCVPISNHLYFYWYRQILGQKVEFLVSFYNNEISEKSEIFDDQFSVERPDGSNFTLKIRSTKLEDSAMYFCASRGGQAKQYFGPGTRLTVT.

J is TRBJ2-6 and V is TRBV5-1; TRBD1 agrees at 9 bases. V gave up 3 bases and J gave up 0 bases; unmatched junction bases: 7. The CDR3 extends over 18 amino acids. CDR1 is SGHRS, CDR2 YFSETQ, per germline. The CDR3 coding sequence is TGCGCCAGCAGCTCAACCGGGACAGGGATCTCTGGGGCCAACGTCCTGACTTTC. It codes for CASSSTGTGISGANVLTF.

V is TRBV7-3 and J is TRBJ2-7; 10 bases align to TRBD2. After removal of 2 bases from V and 0 bases from J, the junction contained 4 bases not matched to a gene. This CDR3 contains 16 residues. Germline CDR1 and CDR2: SGHTA and FQGTGA. The CDR3 loop is CASSLELAGRSYEQYF. CDR3 sequence (DNA): TGTGCCAGCAGCTTAGAACTAGCGGGACGCTCCTACGAGCAGTACTTC.

The gene calls are TRBV19 and TRBJ1-2; no reliable D call. The CDR3 consists of 13 residues. V lost 3 bases to trimming and J lost 8 bases, with 13 bases between them. Per the germline V gene, CDR1 is LNHDA and CDR2 is SQIVND (reference sequence). The CDR3 nucleotides read TGTGCCAGTAGTATTGATATTGGGCGCGGCTACACCTTC. Protein sequence: CASSIDIGRGYTF.

This chain joins TRBV30 and TRBJ2-1; D may be TRBD2 (5 bases). This CDR3 is built from 13 residues. Germline CDR1 and CDR2: GTSNPN and SVGIG (reference sequence). V was cut by 0 bases and J by 8 bases, with 11 bases left in between. The CDR3, as DNA: TGTGCCTGGAGTGTAAGGAGGAAGGATGAGCAGTTCTTC. Translated, it gives CAWSVRRKDEQFF.

In its sample, this clone was seen once. The chain recombines TRBV2 with TRBJ1-4; 9 bases align to TRBD1. Germline assignment: CDR1 SNHLY and CDR2 FYNNEI. This CDR3 is 13 amino acids long. V shed 8 bases and J 8 bases; nucleotides not matched to a gene: 6. The CDR3 DNA follows: TGTGCCAGCTCTCGGGACAGGGACGAAAAACTGTTTTTT. It is translated as CASSRDRDEKLFF.

This chain links TRBV6-4 with TRBJ1-6, with TRBD1 matching over 7 bases. Germline CDR1 and CDR2: MRHNA and SNTAGT. CDR3 length: 13 residues. The J segment lost 5 bases and the V segment lost 6 bases, leaving 1 base of the junction unmatched. Here the CDR3 DNA reads TGTGCCAGCAGAACAGGGGATAATTCACCCCTCCACTTT. It encodes CASRTGDNSPLHF.

CDR3 sequence: CASSLWGDRGNYGYTF. The CDR3 DNA follows: TGTGCCAGCAGTTTATGGGGGGACAGGGGTAACTATGGCTACACCTTC. The V call is TRBV28, the J call TRBJ1-2, with 10 bases lining up with TRBD1. In germline, CDR1 is MDHEN, CDR2 SYDVKM. V dropped 0 bases and J dropped 1; count of bases not matched to a gene: 2. CDR3 length: 16 residues.

V usage is TRBV5-1 and J usage is TRBJ1-2; D remains unclear. Germline CDR1 reads SGHRS; CDR2 reads YFSETQ. This CDR3 has 15 residues. V lost 7 bases, J lost 0 bases, and 16 bases lay in between. CDR3 amino acids: CASRASTTTNYGYTF. The CDR3 nucleotides are TGCGCCAGCCGTGCTTCAACGACAACTAACTATGGCTACACCTTC.

This clone was seen only once. This rearrangement joins TRBV11-2 to TRBJ1-2, with TRBD1 matching over 12 bases. The CDR3 length is 16 residues. In germline, CDR1 is SGHAT, CDR2 FQNNGV. V was clipped by 5 bases and J by 4 bases; unmatched bases: 8. The CDR3 DNA reads as TGTGCCAGCAGCGGCGCCGGGACAGGGGGCTTCTATGGCTACACCTTC. Translated, it gives CASSGAGTGGFYGYTF.

The CDR3 nucleotides read TGTGCCAGCAGATTCCGAGAGGTCACAGACAATGAGCAGTTCTTC. Its protein is CASRFREVTDNEQFF. This rearrangement joins TRBV7-9 to TRBJ2-1; D is ambiguous. V was shortened by 6 bases and J by 5 bases, with 17 bases between the two germline ends. The CDR3 runs to 15 residues. Germline V gene sequence: CDR1 SEHNR, CDR2 FQNEAQ (reference sequence).

This chain uses TRBV27 with TRBJ2-1, with 11 bases lining up with TRBD2. This CDR3 comprises 16 residues. The germline V gene has CDR1 MNHEY and CDR2 SMNVEV (reference sequence). V lost 3 bases, J lost 7 bases, and 8 bases stayed unmatched. CDR3 nucleotides: TGTGCCAGCAGTTTCTTGATAGCGGGGGGGGGTAATGAGCAGTTCTTC. This sequence encodes CASSFLIAGGGNEQFF.

The rearrangement joins TRBV19 to TRBJ1-2; D unclear. The CDR3 is 13 amino acids. Per the germline V gene, CDR1 is LNHDA and CDR2 is SQIVND (reference sequence). The V end lost 8 bases, the J end lost 4 bases, and 14 bases lay between the germline ends. The CDR3 region has the DNA TGTGCCAGTTACCTTTCCCCAGGCTATGGCTACACCTTC. Translating gives CASYLSPGYGYTF. Combining the CDR3 with reference TRBV19 and TRBJ1-2 gives the whole variable domain DGGITQSPKYLFRKEGQNVTLSCEQNLNHDAMYWYRQDPGQGLRLIYYSQIVNDFQKGDIAEGYSVSREKKESFPLTVTSAQKNPTAFYLCASYLSPGYGYTFGSGTRLTVV.

This chain uses TRBV5-4 with TRBJ2-1; D remains ambiguous. CDR3 length: 14 amino acids. Germline V gives CDR1 SGHNT, CDR2 YYREEE (reference sequence). With 0 bases removed from V and 7 bases from J, the gap between germline ends came to 11 bases. The CDR3 is CASSLDGSNNEQFF. CDR3 coding DNA: TGTGCCAGCAGCTTGGACGGTAGCAATAATGAGCAGTTCTTC.

This chain links TRBV4-2 with TRBJ2-7, with 7 nucleotides matching TRBD2. The CDR3 is 16 residues long. Germline-derived CDR1 and CDR2 are LGHNA and YNFKEQ. With V trimmed by 4 bases and J by 0 bases, 9 bases remained unmatched. For the CDR3, the DNA is TGTGCCAGCAGCCCCCGGGGGGTAGCGGCCTCCTACGAGCAGTACTTC. It yields the protein CASSPRGVAASYEQYF.